The 17 T cell receptor beta chains below were found in one sample sequenced in a study of CD8 T cells in ankylosing spondylitis. Each CDR3 protein gets one entry after TCRdb re-called the 5' RACE reads with MiXCR. The sample records 200,000 to 250,000 distinct CDR3 sequences, around a quarter being singletons. Sample: blood, either unsorted or a sorted T cell fraction (not recorded which). These receptors originate from a male donor with ankylosing spondylitis or in good health (not recorded which).

This clonotype was seen ten or more times. V gene TRBV6-2 or TRBV6-3 combines with J gene TRBJ2-1, with D possibly being TRBD2 (6 bases). The V and J ends lost 3 bases and 4 bases respectively, with 19 bases between them. This CDR3 has 17 amino acids. From germline, CDR1 is MNHEY and CDR2 SVGEGT. CDR3 bases: TGTGCCAGCAGTTATCGGTCCTCCGGGAGAGAGTACAATGAGCAGTTCTTC. The encoded protein is CASSYRSSGREYNEQFF.

The sample holds one count of this clonotype. The chain couples TRBV5-1 to TRBJ1-1; TRBD1 matches at 8 bases. This CDR3 spans 14 amino acids. Per germline, CDR1 SGHRS and CDR2 YFSETQ. J gave up 3 bases and V 4 bases, and 5 bases lay outside the gene matches. The CDR3 nucleotides read TGCGCCAGCAGCGGAACAGGGGGTGACACTGAAGCTTTCTTT. It encodes CASSGTGGDTEAFF.

This clonotype was counted at least ten times. The chain recombines TRBV20-1 with TRBJ1-2; TRBD1 matches at 9 bases. After removal of 6 bases from V and 2 bases from J, the junction contained 10 bases not matched to a gene. This CDR3 contains 15 residues. The germline V gene encodes CDR1 DFQATT and CDR2 SNEGSKA (reference sequence). In DNA, the CDR3 is TGCAGTGCCACGACGATAACAGGGGGCAACTATGGCTACACCTTC. This sequence encodes CSATTITGGNYGYTF.

The chain joins TRBV29-1 to TRBJ2-5; D gene ambiguous. The V gene lost 4 bases and the J gene lost 0 bases, with 15 bases spanning the gap. This CDR3 is built from 15 residues. The germline V gene has CDR1 SQVTM and CDR2 ANQGSEA. CDR3 loop: CSVVGSKPYQETQYF. Written as DNA, the CDR3 is TGCAGCGTTGTCGGCAGCAAACCGTACCAAGAGACCCAGTACTTC. Full variable domain (remainder filled in from reference TRBV29-1 and TRBJ2-5): SAVISQKPSRDICQRGTSLTIQCQVDSQVTMMFWYRQQPGQSLTLIATANQGSEATYESGFVIDKFPISRPNLTFSTLTVSNMSPEDSSIYLCSVVGSKPYQETQYFGPGTRLLVL.

V usage is TRBV10-3 and J usage is TRBJ2-1; tentatively, D is TRBD1 (5 bases). This CDR3 is 11 amino acids long. Germline CDR1 is ENHRY and CDR2 is SYGVKD. Deletions cut 6 bases from V and 6 bases from J, with 6 bases between. CDR3 bases: TGTGCCATCAGGGACACCAATGAGCAGTTCTTC. It translates to CAIRDTNEQFF.

This clonotype was counted many times. This chain connects TRBV20-1 to TRBJ2-1; possible D gene TRBD2, 5 bases. The germline V and J ends were trimmed by 4 bases and 6 bases, with 16 bases remaining between them. The CDR3 contains 14 residues. From germline, CDR1 is DFQATT and CDR2 SNEGSKA (reference sequence). The CDR3 DNA follows: TGCAGTGCTAACGGACTCCAAGCGGCCAATGAGCAGTTCTTC. This sequence encodes CSANGLQAANEQFF.

This chain connects TRBV20-1 to TRBJ2-3, with D possibly TRBD1 on 6 matching bases. CDR3 length: 14 residues. Trimming cost V 5 bases and J 0 bases, with 12 bases left between them. Germline-derived CDR1 and CDR2 are DFQATT and SNEGSKA (reference sequence). The CDR3 DNA sequence: TGCAGTGCTGGGACAAGGATAAGCACAGATACGCAGTATTTT. Its translation is CSAGTRISTDTQYF.

This clonotype was seen at least ten times. The chain recombines TRBV29-1 with TRBJ2-1; 7 positions match TRBD1. The CDR3 runs to 14 residues. J was trimmed by 5 bases and V by 6 bases; bases with no gene match: 10. The germline V gene has CDR1 SQVTM and CDR2 ANQGSEA. The CDR3 nucleotides read TGCAGCGTCCGCACCGGGACAGCTCACAATGAGCAGTTCTTC. This encodes CSVRTGTAHNEQFF.

The table lists this clonotype with many counts. The chain couples TRBV20-1 to TRBJ2-1; TRBD1 or TRBD2 may be the D gene (5 bases each). Germline-derived CDR1 and CDR2 are DFQATT and SNEGSKA (reference sequence). The CDR3 is 13 amino acids. Trimming stripped 3 bases from V and 7 bases from J, with 13 bases between. Here the CDR3 DNA reads TGCAGTGCTAGCCGGGACGTCGGGAATGAGCAGTTCTTC. Protein sequence: CSASRDVGNEQFF.

This clonotype has at least ten counts. V and J are TRBV9 and TRBJ2-4; D may match TRBD1 or TRBD2 (6 bases each). Germline lookup yields CDR1 SGDLS and CDR2 YYNGEE. This CDR3 is built from 16 residues. With 0 bases removed from V and 3 bases from J, the gap between germline ends came to 13 bases. The CDR3 loop is CASSVDRGVGKNIQYF. The CDR3 nucleotides are TGTGCCAGCAGCGTAGATAGGGGGGTAGGCAAAAACATTCAGTACTTC.

This clonotype was observed many times. V gene TRBV5-1 combines with J gene TRBJ2-5; 7 nucleotides line up with TRBD2. Germline CDR1 is SGHRS and CDR2 is YFSETQ. CDR3 length: 15 residues. J gave up 4 bases and V 2 bases, and 8 bases lay outside the gene matches. DNA for the CDR3: TGCGCCAGCAGCTTTGGCGGGAGCGGCGGAGAGACCCAGTACTTC. It specifies CASSFGGSGGETQYF. Complete variable domain (other parts from reference TRBV5-1 and TRBJ2-5): KAGVTQTPRYLIKTRGQQVTLSCSPISGHRSVSWYQQTPGQGLQFLFEYFSETQRNKGNFPGRFSGRQFSNSRSEMNVSTLELGDSALYLCASSFGGSGGETQYFGPGTRLLVL.

J is TRBJ2-2 and V is TRBV6-1; D gene unclear. V was clipped by 6 bases and J by 5 bases, with 10 bases between them. Germline CDR1 reads MNHNS; CDR2 reads SASEGT. CDR3 length: 13 residues. CDR3 in amino acids: CASRLSGTGELFF. CDR3 DNA: TGTGCCAGCAGGCTTTCTGGAACCGGGGAGCTGTTTTTT.

In this sample, this clonotype turned up a few times. V is TRBV20-1 and J is TRBJ2-1, with D possibly being TRBD2 (6 bases). The CDR3 is 13 amino acids. Germline assignment: CDR1 DFQATT and CDR2 SNEGSKA (reference sequence). Trimming took 0 bases from V and 7 from J, leaving 10 bases between them. The CDR3 bases are TGCAGTGCTAGAGATCCAGGGAGGAATGAGCAGTTCTTC. This gives the protein CSARDPGRNEQFF.

The chain is built from TRBV6-5 and TRBJ2-7; D gene uncertain. Germline CDR1 MNHEY, CDR2 SVGAGI. V dropped 6 bases and J dropped 3 bases, with 6 bases sitting between them. CDR3 length equals 11 residues. Here the CDR3 reads CASRYHYEQYF. As DNA, the CDR3 is TGTGCCAGCAGGTACCACTACGAGCAGTACTTC.

The chain has TRBV29-1 and TRBJ2-3; D unresolved. The germline gives CDR1 SQVTM, CDR2 ANQGSEA. This CDR3 spans 12 amino acids. V gave up 0 bases and J gave up 10 bases, with 11 bases separating them. The chain's CDR3 is CSVEDKMDPQYF. As DNA, the CDR3 is TGCAGCGTTGAAGATAAAATGGATCCGCAGTATTTT.

The chain links TRBV29-1 to TRBJ2-1, with D unclear. Germline-derived CDR1 and CDR2 are SQVTM and ANQGSEA. With 7 bases removed from V and 6 bases from J, the gap between germline ends came to 16 bases. The CDR3 consists of 13 residues. This chain's CDR3 is CSADGPRFNEQFF. The CDR3 nucleotides read TGCAGCGCAGACGGACCCAGATTCAATGAGCAGTTCTTC.

This clonotype was found many times. At one end the junction does not follow the germline gene, possibly because of a read error. The chain links TRBV5-1 to TRBJ2-7, with D perhaps TRBD1 or TRBD2 (6 bases each). The CDR3 has 13 amino acids. Germline V gives CDR1 SGHRS, CDR2 YFSETQ. CDR3 bases: TGTGCCAGCAGTTTAGGGGGGACCTACGAGCAGTACTTC. Translated: CASSLGGTYEQYF.